Listed below are T cell receptor beta chains from one sample, sequenced in a study of yellow fever vaccine responses in identical twins. TCRdb independently ran MiXCR on the RT-PCR reads; one entry per CDR3 protein. The sample contains approximately 11,000 distinct CDR3 sequences, around 77% of which appear only once. The material was T cells from blood (PBMCs), unsorted or a sorted subset (not recorded which), obtained before or after yellow fever vaccination (not recorded which). All receptors come from a woman aged 18 to 35 who received the yellow fever vaccine. Each CDR3 is given with its conserved first and last residue. Fields, in order: D gene, V gene, J gene, clone size, CDR3 protein, CDR3 DNA. A D gene is named only where the DNA matches it firmly. Rows give clone size only sometimes, using once, few, many, or a class for an expanded clone.

TRBD1	TRBV5-6	TRBJ2-1	once	CASSHGQELYNEQFF	TGTGCCAGCAGCCACGGACAGGAATTATACAATGAGCAGTTCTTC
TRBD1	TRBV9	TRBJ2-2	NA	CASSVEQGVTGELFF	TGTGCCAGCAGCGTAGAACAGGGGGTTACCGGGGAGCTGTTTTTT
NA	TRBV2	TRBJ2-7	NA	CASRDAYEQYF	TGTGCCAGCAGGGACGCCTACGAGCAGTACTTC
NA	TRBV29-1	TRBJ1-1	few	CSVLRLNTEAFF	TGCAGCGTTCTTAGGCTGAACACTGAAGCTTTCTTT
NA	TRBV11-1	TRBJ2-5	NA	CASTRMGDGETQYF	TGTGCCAGCACCCGGATGGGGGACGGGGAGACCCAGTACTTC
NA	TRBV2	TRBJ2-1	large	CASSGGQIAPGEQFF	TGTGCCAGCAGTGGAGGCCAGATAGCGCCGGGGGAGCAGTTCTTC
NA	TRBV12-3/TRBV12-4	TRBJ2-5	NA	CASSPPTGRGMTQYF	TGTGCCAGCAGTCCCCCAACAGGGCGGGGTATGACCCAGTACTTC
NA	TRBV7-9	TRBJ1-1	NA	CASSRANTEAFF	TGTGCCAGCAGCAGGGCGAACACTGAAGCTTTCTTT
NA	TRBV5-1	TRBJ2-1	NA	CASSPRQVGRNEQFF	TGCGCCAGCAGCCCCAGACAGGTTGGGCGGAATGAGCAGTTCTTC
NA	TRBV12-3/TRBV12-4	TRBJ1-2	few	CASSLHGYTF	TGTGCCAGCAGTTTACACGGCTACACCTTC
NA	TRBV15	TRBJ2-1	NA	CATSREGGSYNEQFF	TGTGCCACCAGCAGAGAAGGGGGCTCCTACAATGAGCAGTTCTTC
NA	TRBV11-1	TRBJ2-2	NA	CASSPPGELFF	TGTGCCAGCAGCCCCCCCGGGGAGCTGTTTTTT
TRBD2	TRBV15	TRBJ2-1	NA	CATSRGPLERGGQNEQFF	TGTGCCACCAGCAGAGGACCACTAGAGCGGGGGGGACAGAATGAGCAGTTCTTC
TRBD2	TRBV11-1	TRBJ2-1	NA	CASSPLAGVAYNEQFF	TGTGCCAGCAGCCCGTTAGCGGGAGTTGCCTACAATGAGCAGTTCTTC
NA	TRBV29-1	TRBJ2-7	NA	CSVEDPGTYEQYF	TGCAGCGTTGAAGATCCCGGAACCTACGAGCAGTACTTC